The clone carrying this T cell receptor beta chain appeared many times. TCRdb re-derived calls from the 5' RACE reads in MiXCR, one entry per CDR3 protein. The sample includes 35,000 to 45,000 distinct CDR3 sequences, more than 9% of them seen just once. CDR1 and CDR2 (germline): ENHRY, SYGVKD. With 3 bases removed from V and 0 bases from J, the gap between germline ends came to 9 bases. The CDR3 extends over 14 amino acids. The data are from a study of early T cells in non-severe SARS-CoV-2 infection. Material: whole blood. This TCR came from an adult who was a healthcare worker with PCR-confirmed SARS-CoV-2 infection or an uninfected control (not recorded which). The chain is built from TRBV10-3 and TRBJ2-7; D gene ambiguous. The CDR3 sequence is CAISDSFSSYEQYF. CDR3 DNA sequence: TGTGCCATCAGTGACAGTTTTAGCTCCTACGAGCAGTACTTC.